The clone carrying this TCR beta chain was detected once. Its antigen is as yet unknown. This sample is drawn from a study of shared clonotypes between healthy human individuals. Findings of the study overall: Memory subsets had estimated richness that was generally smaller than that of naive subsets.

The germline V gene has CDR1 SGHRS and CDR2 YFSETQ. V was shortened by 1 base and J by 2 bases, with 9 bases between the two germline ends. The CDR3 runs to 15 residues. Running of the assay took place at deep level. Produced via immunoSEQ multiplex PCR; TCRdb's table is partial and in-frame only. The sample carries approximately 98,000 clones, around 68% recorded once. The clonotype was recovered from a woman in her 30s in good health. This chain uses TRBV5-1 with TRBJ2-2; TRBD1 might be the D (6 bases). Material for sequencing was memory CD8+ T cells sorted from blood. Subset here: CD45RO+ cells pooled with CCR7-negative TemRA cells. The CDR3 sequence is CASSLSRGNTGELFF. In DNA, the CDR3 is TGCGCCAGCAGCTTGTCCAGGGGCAACACCGGGGAGCTGTTTTTT. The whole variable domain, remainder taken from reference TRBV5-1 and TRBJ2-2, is KAGVTQTPRYLIKTRGQQVTLSCSPISGHRSVSWYQQTPGQGLQFLFEYFSETQRNKGNFPGRFSGRQFSNSRSEMNVSTLELGDSALYLCASSLSRGNTGELFFGEGSRLTVL.